This T cell receptor (beta chain) was identified during a study of breast tumors, draining lymph nodes, adjacent tissues. The CDR3 extends over 14 amino acids. Between the trimmed V and J ends, which lost 2 bases and 4 bases, there was a span of 9 bases. Study-wide results and limits: Data fit most tumor T cells coming from lymph node, expanding in tumor. Tumor and nontumor repertoires were significantly more similar in luminal-like than in basal-like breast cancer. That most tumor T cells come from lymph nodes remained unproven. Tumor TCR diversity was below lymph nodes but above nontumor tissue.

Concerning this clonotype itself: Its antigen remains unidentified.

Each CDR3 protein gets one entry after TCRdb re-called the multiplex PCR reads with MiXCR. The sample has 25,000 to 40,000 distinct CDR3 sequences; about 63% are singletons. The chain couples TRBV12-3 or TRBV12-4 to TRBJ2-1; D gene ambiguous. This receptor was identified in a female donor with breast cancer. Some clones in this sample may be carry-over from other donors' samples. Input material: breast tumor tissue. This CDR3 is CASSLLGQYNEQFF. CDR3 in DNA: TGTGCCAGCAGTTTATTAGGGCAGTACAATGAGCAGTTCTTC.